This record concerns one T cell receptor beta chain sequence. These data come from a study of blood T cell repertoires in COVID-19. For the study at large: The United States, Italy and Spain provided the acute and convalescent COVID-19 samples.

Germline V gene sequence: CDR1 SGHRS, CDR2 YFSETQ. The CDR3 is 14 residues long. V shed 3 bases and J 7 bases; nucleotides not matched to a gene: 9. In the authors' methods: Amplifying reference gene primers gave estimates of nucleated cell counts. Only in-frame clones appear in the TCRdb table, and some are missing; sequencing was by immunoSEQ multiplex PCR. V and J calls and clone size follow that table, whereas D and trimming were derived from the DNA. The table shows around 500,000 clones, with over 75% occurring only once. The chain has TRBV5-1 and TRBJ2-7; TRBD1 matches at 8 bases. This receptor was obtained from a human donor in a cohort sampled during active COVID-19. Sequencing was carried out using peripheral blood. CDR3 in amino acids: CASSSTGGPLEQYF. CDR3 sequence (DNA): TGCGCCAGCAGCTCAACAGGGGGGCCCCTGGAGCAGTACTTC.